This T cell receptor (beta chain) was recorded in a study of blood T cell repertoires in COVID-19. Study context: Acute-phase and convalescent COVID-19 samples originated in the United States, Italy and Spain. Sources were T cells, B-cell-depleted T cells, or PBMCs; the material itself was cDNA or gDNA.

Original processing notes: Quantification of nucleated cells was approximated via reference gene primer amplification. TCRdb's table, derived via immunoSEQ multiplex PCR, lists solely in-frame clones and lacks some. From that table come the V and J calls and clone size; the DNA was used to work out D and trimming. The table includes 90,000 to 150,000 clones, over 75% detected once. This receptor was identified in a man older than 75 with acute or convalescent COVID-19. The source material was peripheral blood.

In DNA, the CDR3 is TGTGCCAGTAGTTCTGGACAGGGGGCGCCATCGTTGGAGACCCAGTACTTC. Protein product: CASSSGQGAPSLETQYF. The chain combines TRBV19 with TRBJ2-5; TRBD1 agrees at 11 bases. The V segment lost 5 bases and the J segment 5 bases; nucleotides outside the gene matches: 13. The CDR3 spans 17 residues. Germline lookup yields CDR1 LNHDA and CDR2 SQIVND (reference sequence).